This T cell receptor (beta chain) was retrieved from a study of post-analysis software for immune sequencing data. Study overall: The cohort encompassed relapsing-remitting, secondary progressive and progressive-relapsing multiple sclerosis disease courses.

Study outcomes and limitations: Multiple sclerosis was associated with a significant reduction in normalized Chao1 diversity relative to controls. F measure grouped same-batch samples tightly together.

In its sample, this clonotype was seen many times. Its specificity is not known. Sequencing libraries made from TCR beta cDNA carried unique molecular identifiers. Each sample of about 0.95 to 11 million input T cells yielded about 500,000 cDNA molecules, so each molecule approximated one T cell. TCRdb called the PCR reads again in MiXCR, with one record for every CDR3 protein. Here the sample spans 150,000 to 200,000 distinct CDR3 sequences, 25% to 35% being singletons. This TCR came from a girl aged 10 to 17 with multiple sclerosis. The specimen was blood.

CDR3 sequence (DNA): TGTGCCAGCAGCCCCCTGAGGACTAGCGGCGATGAGCAGTTCTTC. It yields the protein CASSPLRTSGDEQFF. The chain carries TRBV7-9 and TRBJ2-1; 10 bases map to TRBD2. This CDR3 spans 15 amino acids. CDR1 is SEHNR and CDR2 is FQNEAQ in the germline V gene (reference sequence). The V segment lost 5 bases and the J segment 8 bases; nucleotides outside the gene matches: 9.